The rows below give T cell receptor beta chains drawn from one sample of a study of beta chain features in type 1 diabetes. TCRdb's table, derived via immunoSEQ multiplex PCR, lists solely in-frame clones and lacks some. The sample includes around 350,000 clones, about 12% of them seen just once. Sequencing was carried out using naive CD4+ T cells from blood. These receptors originate from a man younger than 35 in good health. Each CDR3 is given with its conserved first and last residue. D genes are given only for firm matches. Where a row states a size, it is once, few, many or the class of an expanded clone; other rows omit it.

d_gene,v_gene,j_gene,abundance,CDR3nt,CDR3aa
TRBD2,TRBV27,TRBJ2-1,.,TGTGCCAGCAGCCCCACGGCCTCTAGCGGGAGGGGTGATGAGCAGTTCTTC,CASSPTASSGRGDEQFF
.,TRBV18,TRBJ1-2,few,TGTGCCAGCTCAGGAATCAACGGCGGTGGCTACACCTTC,CASSGINGGGYTF
TRBD2,TRBV30,TRBJ2-1,.,TGTGCCTGGAGTCGGGGACTAGCGGTAACTGGTGAGCAGTTCTTC,CAWSRGLAVTGEQFF
.,TRBV30,TRBJ2-7,.,TGTGCCTGGAGTGTACGGGAGCAGTACTTC,CAWSVREQYF
TRBD1,TRBV5-1,TRBJ1-6,few,TGCGCCAGCAGCTTAGGGGACAGGGATAATTCACCCCTCCACTTT,CASSLGDRDNSPLHF
.,TRBV7-3,TRBJ2-7,.,TGTGCCAGCAGCTTAACCGGGACTGGCATAGAAGAGCAGTACTTC,CASSLTGTGIEEQYF
TRBD1,TRBV4-3,TRBJ1-5,.,TGCGCCAGCAGCCAAAGAACAGGGGGCAATCAGCCCCAGCATTTT,CASSQRTGGNQPQHF
.,TRBV18,TRBJ1-2,.,TGTGCCAGCTCACCACGCTCTGACAGCAACTCTAACTATGGCTACACCTTC,CASSPRSDSNSNYGYTF
.,TRBV19,TRBJ2-5,.,TGTGCCAGTACTGGGGGGAGTAGGGAGACCCAGTACTTC,CASTGGSRETQYF
.,TRBV5-1,TRBJ2-7,few,TGCGCCAGCAGCTTGGCACGGGGAAGCGAGCAGTACTTC,CASSLARGSEQYF
TRBD1,TRBV18,TRBJ2-5,few,TGTGCCAGCTCACCCACAGGGGGCTGGGAGACCCAGTACTTC,CASSPTGGWETQYF
TRBD1,TRBV4-3,TRBJ2-1,few,TGCGCCAGCAGCCAATTGAAGGGGGCCAACCTCTACAATGAGCAGTTCTTC,CASSQLKGANLYNEQFF
TRBD2,TRBV5-1,TRBJ2-1,.,TGCGCCAGCAGCTTGACCTTAGCGGGAGGGTTCAATGAGCAGTTCTTC,CASSLTLAGGFNEQFF
TRBD2,TRBV6-8,TRBJ2-5,.,TGTGCCAGCAGTTACTCGGGGACTAGCGAGACCCCAGAGACCCAGTACTTC,CASSYSGTSETPETQYF
.,TRBV5-8,TRBJ1-4,few,TGTGCCAGCAGCCTGAGGCGCGGACGCGGAGGGCTGGATGAAAAACTGTTTTTT,CASSLRRGRGGLDEKLFF
TRBD1,TRBV7-9,TRBJ2-7,.,TGTGCCAGCAGCCACCGGGACAGGGGTTTCTACGAGCAGTACTTC,CASSHRDRGFYEQYF
.,TRBV7-9,TRBJ2-2,.,TGTGCCAGCAGCCCGACTACAGGGACCGGGGAGCTGTTTTTT,CASSPTTGTGELFF
TRBD1,TRBV5-1,TRBJ2-2,once,TGCGCCAGCAGGCGGGCAGGGGGCAACACCGGGGAGCTGTTTTTT,CASRRAGGNTGELFF
.,TRBV7-8,TRBJ2-7,.,TGTGCCAGCAGCCCCCACAGGGTGGGACAAAAGGACGAGCAGTACTTC,CASSPHRVGQKDEQYF
TRBD1,TRBV27,TRBJ1-5,.,TGTGCCAGCAGTTATAAATCGACAGGGATGCTTGGGCCCCAGCATTTT,CASSYKSTGMLGPQHF
TRBD1,TRBV19,TRBJ1-1,few,TGTGCCAGTAGTGTGGACAGGGAGGGAAAAGCTTTCTTT,CASSVDREGKAFF
TRBD1,TRBV6-1,TRBJ2-1,few,TGTGCCAGCACCGCCGGGACAGTCAATGAGCAGTTCTTC,CASTAGTVNEQFF
.,TRBV7-2,TRBJ2-2,.,TGTGCCAGCAGCTTAGGCAGGAACACCGGGGAGCTGTTTTTT,CASSLGRNTGELFF
.,TRBV7-8,TRBJ2-1,.,TGTGCCAGCAGCCCGACAGAGTACAATGAGCAGTTCTTC,CASSPTEYNEQFF
TRBD2,TRBV7-9,TRBJ2-7,few,TGTGCCGGCGCACGTTCTTTAGCGGGGGCCTACGAGCAGTACTTC,CAGARSLAGAYEQYF
TRBD1,TRBV6-1,TRBJ1-1,few,TGTGCCAGCAGTGAATTGGGGACAGGGAACACTGAAGCTTTCTTT,CASSELGTGNTEAFF
TRBD1,TRBV15,TRBJ2-3,few,TGTGCCACCAGCAGAGGAAGCGGGACAGGGTTGTATTTT,CATSRGSGTGLYF
.,TRBV5-1,TRBJ2-7,few,TGCGCCAGCAGCTCACGGACTACCACCTACGAGCAGTACTTC,CASSSRTTTYEQYF
TRBD1,TRBV27,TRBJ2-1,.,TGTGCCAGCAGTTTTCAGGACAGGGGGCCTTACAATGAGCAGTTCTTC,CASSFQDRGPYNEQFF
.,TRBV7-2,TRBJ1-1,few,TGTGCCAGCAGCCCCCAGGGCATGAACACTGAAGCTTTCTTT,CASSPQGMNTEAFF
.,TRBV19,TRBJ2-5,.,TGTGCCAGTAGTATAGCGGGAAGAAAGGAGACCCAGTACTTC,CASSIAGRKETQYF
TRBD2,TRBV5-4,TRBJ2-2,few,TGTGCCAGCAGTCGGACTAGCGGGAGGGGTTCCACCGGGGAGCTGTTTTTT,CASSRTSGRGSTGELFF
.,TRBV5-1,TRBJ2-3,.,TGCGCCAGCAGCTCCGGGACTGTAAACACAGATACGCAGTATTTT,CASSSGTVNTDTQYF
.,TRBV6-6,TRBJ2-1,.,TGTGCCAGCAGTGGAGGGACCGCACGCAATGAGCAGTTCTTC,CASSGGTARNEQFF
.,TRBV5-1,TRBJ1-5,few,TGCGCCAGCAGCTTGGCCGGGGGAAGAAATCAGCCCCAGCATTTT,CASSLAGGRNQPQHF
.,TRBV4-1,TRBJ2-7,.,TGCGCCAGCAGCACAGTTCGGGGCTACGAGCAGTACTTC,CASSTVRGYEQYF
.,TRBV7-2,TRBJ2-1,.,TGTGCCAGCAGCTTAGATATAGACAATGAGCAGTTCTTC,CASSLDIDNEQFF
TRBD2,TRBV14,TRBJ2-2,few,TGTGCCAGCAGCCAGGGACTAGCATTCGGGGAGCTGTTTTTT,CASSQGLAFGELFF
TRBD1,TRBV11-2,TRBJ2-3,few,TGTGCCAGCAGCTTAGTTCCAGGGGGCTCAGATACGCAGTATTTT,CASSLVPGGSDTQYF
.,TRBV28,TRBJ2-7,few,TGTGCCAGCAGTTCCCCTGGACAGCGAGCCTACGAGCAGTACTTC,CASSSPGQRAYEQYF
.,TRBV19,TRBJ2-5,.,TGTGCCAGTAGTTCACCCACCACCACAAAAGAGACCCAGTACTTC,CASSSPTTTKETQYF
.,TRBV7-9,TRBJ2-7,few,TGTGCCAGCAGCTACCAACCGGGGTCCAAGCACGAGCAGTACTTC,CASSYQPGSKHEQYF
TRBD2,TRBV18,TRBJ2-1,few,TGTGCCAGCTCACGGGGACTAGCGGGACCAAGCTCCTACAATGAGCAGTTCTTC,CASSRGLAGPSSYNEQFF
.,TRBV9,TRBJ2-3,.,TGTGCCAGCAGCGTATTACTGAGCACAGATACGCAGTATTTT,CASSVLLSTDTQYF
TRBD1,TRBV5-1,TRBJ2-7,few,TGCGCCAGCAGCCGAAACCGGGACAGTTCCTACGAGCAGTACTTC,CASSRNRDSSYEQYF